Listed here are 14 T cell receptor beta chains from one sample, sequenced in a study of T cell responses to AZD1222 COVID-19 vaccine. Repertoires were generated with immunoSEQ multiplex PCR, while TCRdb's copy carries only in-frame clones and drops some. The sample consists of about 190,000 clones, 75% to 90% of them appearing once. The sample consisted of peripheral blood, taken on day 0 of AZD1222 vaccination. All receptors derive from an adult in good health.

J is TRBJ1-6 and V is TRBV3-1 (or the pseudogene TRBV3-2); tentatively, D is TRBD1 (6 bases). Trimming shortened V by 5 bases and J by 15 bases, and 23 bases separated the two germline ends. CDR3 length equals 15 residues. Germline loops: CDR1 LGHDT, CDR2 YNNKEL (reference sequence). CDR3: CASSTAPGAGSVLHF. For the CDR3, the DNA is TGTGCCAGCAGCACGGCCCCAGGGGCCGGTTCTGTCCTCCACTTT.

This sequence joins TRBV11-2 and TRBJ1-4, with a possible D match to TRBD1 (6 bases). V lost 3 bases and J 7 bases, leaving 12 bases between the germline ends. CDR3 length: 14 amino acids. Germline-derived CDR1 and CDR2 are SGHAT and FQNNGV. The CDR3 nucleotides read TGTGCCAGCAGCTTGAATCAGGGGACTGAAAAACTGTTTTTT. It translates to CASSLNQGTEKLFF.

The chain employs TRBV27 and TRBJ1-2; D remains unclear. This CDR3 contains 14 residues. V was clipped by 2 bases and J by 2 bases, with 9 bases between them. Germline V gives CDR1 MNHEY, CDR2 SMNVEV (reference sequence). The CDR3 spells CASSLKTGNYGYTF. As DNA, the CDR3 is TGTGCCAGCAGTTTAAAGACGGGAAACTATGGCTACACCTTC.

The chain couples TRBV9 to TRBJ2-7; 8 bases agree with TRBD2. CDR1 SGDLS and CDR2 YYNGEE come from the germline V gene. The V segment lost 3 bases and the J segment 7 bases; nucleotides outside the gene matches: 9. CDR3 length: 14 residues. CDR3 DNA sequence: TGTGCCAGCAGCGAACAATCCGGGACTAGAGAGCAGTACTTC. Translated, it gives CASSEQSGTREQYF.

The sample holds one count of this clone. At one of its ends the junction is not consistent with the germline gene, which may arise from a read error. The gene calls are TRBV6-6 and TRBJ1-1; D remains unclear. The length of the CDR3 is 10 residues. From germline, CDR1 is MNHNY and CDR2 SVGAGI (reference sequence). CDR3 nucleotides: TGTGCCAGCAGCCGACACCTCAGTCCGTTT. Protein sequence: CASSRHLSPF.

The CDR3 DNA follows: TGTGCCAGCAGTTACTCCTCGACAGGGACCCATGGCTACACCTTC. Translating gives CASSYSSTGTHGYTF. The chain carries TRBV6-2 or TRBV6-3 and TRBJ1-2, with 7 bases aligning to TRBD1. V lost 0 bases, J lost 6 bases, and 7 bases stayed unmatched. Germline values: CDR1 MNHEY, CDR2 SVGEGT. There are 15 residues in the CDR3.

A few counts support this clone. The CDR3 coding sequence is TGTGCCAGAAGCTTCCCCATGATGGACAGGGGGCTCGGTAACACCGGGGAGCTGTTTTTT. Its protein is CARSFPMMDRGLGNTGELFF. The chain recombines TRBV5-3 with TRBJ2-2; 11 nucleotides match TRBD1. TRBV5-3 is designated an ORF whose function remains uncertain. The V segment lost 2 bases and the J segment 2 bases; nucleotides outside the gene matches: 14. CDR3 length: 20 residues.

The V and J genes are TRBV5-1 and TRBJ1-1; D uncertain. Germline V CDR1 and CDR2: SGHRS, YFSETQ. V lost 0 bases, J lost 4 bases, and 7 bases lay in between. CDR3 size: 13 residues. The CDR3 loop reads CASSLAGFTEAFF. For the CDR3, the DNA is TGCGCCAGCAGCTTGGCCGGGTTCACTGAAGCTTTCTTT.

The rearrangement links TRBV25-1 to TRBJ1-2, with D uncertain. The germline V gene has CDR1 MGHDK and CDR2 SYGVNS. The CDR3 has 15 amino acids. Trimming pared 4 bases from V and 2 bases from J, leaving 14 bases between. The CDR3 coding sequence is TGTGCCAGCAGTGGATCGGTCAGTCCAAACTATGGCTACACCTTC. It translates to CASSGSVSPNYGYTF.

The chain links TRBV5-6 to TRBJ1-2; tentative D call: TRBD1 (5 bases). This CDR3 spans 17 amino acids. From germline, CDR1 is SGHDT and CDR2 YYEEEE. The germline V and J ends were trimmed by 6 bases and 4 bases, with 25 bases remaining between them. The CDR3 loop is CASTGDRPWLGLYGYTF. CDR3 bases: TGTGCCAGCACCGGGGACCGTCCCTGGCTGGGGCTCTATGGCTACACCTTC. Looking up the rest from reference TRBV5-6 and TRBJ1-2 gives the full variable domain: DAGVTQSPTHLIKTRGQQVTLRCSPKSGHDTVSWYQQALGQGPQFIFQYYEEEERQRGNFPDRFSGHQFPNYSSELNVNALLLGDSALYLCASTGDRPWLGLYGYTFGSGTRLTVV.

CDR3 DNA: TGTGCCAGCAGTTACTCGCTGGGCCTCCTCTCCTACGAGCAGTACGTC. It encodes CASSYSLGLLSYEQYV. The chain combines TRBV6-2 or TRBV6-3 with TRBJ2-7; no clear D gene. V lost 0 bases, J lost 0 bases, and 12 bases lay in between. The CDR3 extends over 16 amino acids. Germline V gene sequence: CDR1 MNHEY, CDR2 SVGEGT.

J is TRBJ2-1 and V is TRBV19; 12 nucleotides align to TRBD1. Germline V gene lookup returns CDR1 LNHDA and CDR2 SQIVND (reference sequence). The CDR3 sequence is 15 residues long. J was trimmed by 8 bases and V by 6 bases; bases with no gene match: 8. In nucleotides, the CDR3 is TGTGCCAGTAGCTTTACCGGGACAGGGGGCTATGAGCAGTTCTTC. The encoded protein is CASSFTGTGGYEQFF. The full variable domain, with the rest looked up from reference TRBV19 and TRBJ2-1, is DGGITQSPKYLFRKEGQNVTLSCEQNLNHDAMYWYRQDPGQGLRLIYYSQIVNDFQKGDIAEGYSVSREKKESFPLTVTSAQKNPTAFYLCASSFTGTGGYEQFFGPGTRLTVL.

The chain joins TRBV5-6 to TRBJ2-1, with 7 bases matching TRBD1. The length of the CDR3 is 16 residues. With V trimmed by 0 bases and J by 9 bases, 12 bases remained unmatched. From germline, CDR1 is SGHDT and CDR2 YYEEEE. The CDR3 protein is CASSLDGQGVVGEQFF. The CDR3 DNA reads TGTGCCAGCAGCTTGGATGGGCAGGGGGTTGTGGGTGAGCAGTTCTTC. The whole variable domain, filled in from reference TRBV5-6 and TRBJ2-1, reads DAGVTQSPTHLIKTRGQQVTLRCSPKSGHDTVSWYQQALGQGPQFIFQYYEEEERQRGNFPDRFSGHQFPNYSSELNVNALLLGDSALYLCASSLDGQGVVGEQFFGPGTRLTVL.

V gene TRBV2 combines with J gene TRBJ1-1, with a weak D call TRBD1 (6 bases). CDR3 length equals 14 residues. The V and J ends lost 5 bases and 2 bases respectively, with 12 bases between them. Germline CDR1 is SNHLY and CDR2 is FYNNEI. This chain's CDR3 is CASSRTAVNTEAFF. CDR3 bases: TGTGCCAGCAGTAGGACAGCGGTAAACACTGAAGCTTTCTTT.